These T cell receptor beta chains were read from a single sample in a study of naive and memory T cell subsets. MiXCR, applied by TCRdb to the UMI-ligation and nested PCR reads, yields one record per CDR3 protein. The sample contains some 82,000 distinct CDR3 sequences, about 8.2% of which appear only once. The sample comprised naive CD8+ T cells from blood. The receptors were gathered from a human donor in good health. The CDR3 runs from the conserved cysteine through the conserved F or W.

TRBV28	TRBJ2-7	CASSPDMSGTEQYF
TRBV27	TRBJ2-5	CASGTSDRETQYF
TRBV28	TRBJ2-7	CASSSGTYEQYF
TRBV15	TRBJ2-5	CATSRGLTGETQYF
TRBV12-3/TRBV12-4	TRBJ2-1	CASRLGAYEQFF
TRBV4-1	TRBJ1-1	CASSQGHTEAFF
TRBV5-5	TRBJ2-7	CASSNGLAGGPPPYEQYF
TRBV7-9	TRBJ2-5	CASSEPRTGVNRETQYF
TRBV29-1	TRBJ1-4	CSAAYGTDATNEKLFF
TRBV29-1	TRBJ2-2	CSVGLPNTGELFF
TRBV6-5	TRBJ2-7	CASSYSPGQGPYEQYF
TRBV6-2/TRBV6-3	TRBJ2-7	CASSYEVYEQYF
TRBV20-1	TRBJ1-5	CSARQGIQPQHF
TRBV28	TRBJ2-3	CASSWTGVTDTQYF
TRBV20-1	TRBJ2-7	CSAGLREPYEQYF
TRBV25-1	TRBJ2-5	CASRPDPETQYF
TRBV27	TRBJ2-1	CASSLWGLADNEQFF
TRBV4-3	TRBJ2-3	CASSQGLIADTQYF
TRBV12-5	TRBJ2-3	CASGLYPRVAGSTDTQYF
TRBV6-6	TRBJ2-2	CASSQHRGNTGELFF
TRBV15	TRBJ2-1	CATSLAGGYNEQFF
TRBV28	TRBJ1-5	CASSLSGNNQPQHF
TRBV7-9	TRBJ1-5	CASTPEGADQPQHF
TRBV5-4	TRBJ2-4	CASSSKDGQNIQYF
TRBV7-2	TRBJ2-2	CASTTSGRTGELFF
TRBV25-1	TRBJ1-1	CASRVNQGSEAFF
TRBV11-2	TRBJ2-7	CASSPAASYEQYF
TRBV4-3	TRBJ2-7	CASSQDLTSRNEQYF
TRBV7-9	TRBJ2-1	CASRTSDEQFF
TRBV27	TRBJ1-5	CASSSGTGFSNQTQHF
TRBV25-1	TRBJ2-5	CASRGEKETQYF
TRBV20-1	TRBJ2-1	CSASPTSGTYNEQFF
TRBV5-8	TRBJ2-3	CASSLGQASTDTQYF
TRBV19	TRBJ1-5	CASSIKGTDSDVNQPQHF
TRBV27	TRBJ1-2	CASSLSPGAGYGYTF
TRBV7-8	TRBJ2-1	CASIIRGPSSYNEQFF
TRBV20-1	TRBJ1-6	CSARDLLRPLDSPLHF
TRBV9	TRBJ2-2	CASSVDEGATNTGELFF
TRBV7-2	TRBJ2-1	CASSFTGAPNNEQFF
TRBV20-1	TRBJ2-7	CSAMLRQSNLYEQYF